A single T cell receptor beta chain is shown here with its context. Its cognate antigen is unknown. Germline-derived CDR1 and CDR2 are SGHRS and YFSETQ. V lost 1 base and J 3 bases, leaving 13 bases between the germline ends. There are 15 residues in the CDR3. The PCR was carried out with 60 Vbeta primers and 13 Jbeta primers. Clones were sequenced by immunoSEQ multiplex PCR, and TCRdb holds only the in-frame ones, with some missing. Among 55,000 to 65,000 clones listed, 70% to 90% were seen once. The data were obtained in a study of cytomegalovirus exposure and HLA in healthy donors. As for the study in general: HLA-typed donors were the source of about 85 million unique TCRs held in an early data release. Study observations and caveats: In vitro data verified a few CMV-associated chains as specific for CMV antigens. Available immune exposure information was restricted to CMV serostatus only.

Specimen: PBMCs. V usage is TRBV5-1 and J usage is TRBJ1-2; perhaps TRBD1 as D (5 bases). The sequence was collected from a male donor in good health and CMV-seronegative. The CDR3 DNA reads TGCGCCAGCAGCTTGACTCCCTCGGGGGACTATGGCTACACCTTC. Amino acids: CASSLTPSGDYGYTF.